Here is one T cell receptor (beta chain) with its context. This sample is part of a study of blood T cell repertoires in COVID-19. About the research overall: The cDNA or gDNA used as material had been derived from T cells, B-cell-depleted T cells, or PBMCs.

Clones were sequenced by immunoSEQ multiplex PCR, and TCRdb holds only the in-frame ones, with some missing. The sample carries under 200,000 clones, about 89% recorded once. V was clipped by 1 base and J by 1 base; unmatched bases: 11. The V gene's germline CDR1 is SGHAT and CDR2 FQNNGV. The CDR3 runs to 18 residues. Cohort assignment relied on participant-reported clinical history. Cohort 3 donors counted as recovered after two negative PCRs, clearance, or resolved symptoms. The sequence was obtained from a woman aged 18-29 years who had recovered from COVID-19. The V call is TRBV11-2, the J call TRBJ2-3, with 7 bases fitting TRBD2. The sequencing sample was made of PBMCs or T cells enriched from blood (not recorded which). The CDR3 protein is CASSLAPGGFVGTDTQYF. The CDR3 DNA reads TGTGCCAGCAGCTTAGCCCCCGGGGGGTTTGTAGGCACAGATACGCAGTATTTT.